This paragraph reports one T cell receptor beta chain. What it recognizes is unknown. Genomic DNA constituted the template upon which TCR beta VDJ and CDR3 profiling was performed. TCRdb ran MiXCR on the reads and lists one entry per CDR3 protein. The sample has around 170,000 distinct CDR3 sequences, 40% to 50% seen once; the top ten hold 2.9%. This entry is derived from a study of CD8+CD57+ T cells in acquired aplastic anemia. In the study overall: DNA per sorted CD4+ or CD8+ sample ranged about 0.2 to 30 ug, averaging roughly 3.2 ug. Findings of the study overall: Patients and healthy controls showed no significant CD8+ Simpson's diversity difference. Approximately 27 CD8+ CDR3 sequences occurred in both the patients and the controls.

CDR1 MGHDK and CDR2 SYGVNS come from the germline V gene. CDR3 length: 11 residues. V lost 8 bases, J lost 13 bases, and 6 bases stayed unmatched. V gene TRBV25-1 combines with J gene TRBJ2-3; 10 bases fit TRBD1. Material: sorted CD4+, CD8+, or CD8+CD57+ T cells (not recorded which) from PBMCs. The source of this sequence is a human donor in good health. The DNA for the CDR3 is TGTGCCAGCTGGACAGGGGGATTGGAGTATTTT. It encodes CASWTGGLEYF. The whole variable domain, remainder taken from reference TRBV25-1 and TRBJ2-3, is EADIYQTPRYLVIGTGKKITLECSQTMGHDKMYWYQQDPGMELHLIHYSYGVNSTEKGDLSSESTVSRIRTEHFPLTLESARPSHTSQYLCASWTGGLEYFGPGTRLTVL.